Detailed here is one T cell receptor (beta chain). TCRdb's copy holds only in-frame clones and misses some; the assay was immunoSEQ multiplex PCR. The sample gives 300,000 to 450,000 clones, more than 70% of which show up once; 3.9% is in the top ten. The sample comes from a study of blood T cell repertoires in COVID-19. V was clipped by 2 bases and J by 0 bases, with 11 bases between them. Looked up from germline, CDR1 is KGHSH and CDR2 is LQKENI. The CDR3 runs to 15 residues. The sequenced sample consisted of peripheral blood. This TCR was sampled from a woman aged 55-75 years with COVID-19, enrolled during active disease. J is TRBJ2-7 and V is TRBV18; a weak D match, TRBD2 (6 bases). The CDR3 DNA follows: TGTGCCAGCTCACCAAGTGCGGGGAGCTCCTACGAGCAGTACTTC. It yields the protein CASSPSAGSSYEQYF.